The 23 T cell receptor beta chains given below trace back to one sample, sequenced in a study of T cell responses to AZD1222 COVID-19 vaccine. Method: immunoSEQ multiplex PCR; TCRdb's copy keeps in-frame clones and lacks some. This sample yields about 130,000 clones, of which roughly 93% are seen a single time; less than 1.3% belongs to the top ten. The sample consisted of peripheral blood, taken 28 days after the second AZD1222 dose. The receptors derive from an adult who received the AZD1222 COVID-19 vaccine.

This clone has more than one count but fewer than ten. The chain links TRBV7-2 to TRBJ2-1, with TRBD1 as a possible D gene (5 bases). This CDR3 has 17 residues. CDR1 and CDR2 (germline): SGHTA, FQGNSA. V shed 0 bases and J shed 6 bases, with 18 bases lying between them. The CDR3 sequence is CASSLAPQGPIANEQFF. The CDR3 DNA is TGTGCCAGCAGCTTAGCGCCCCAGGGTCCAATAGCCAATGAGCAGTTCTTC. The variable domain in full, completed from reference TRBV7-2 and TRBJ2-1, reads GAGVSQSPSNKVTEKGKDVELRCDPISGHTALYWYRQSLGQGLEFLIYFQGNSAPDKSGLPSDRFSAERTGGSVSTLTIQRTQQEDSAVYLCASSLAPQGPIANEQFFGPGTRLTVL.

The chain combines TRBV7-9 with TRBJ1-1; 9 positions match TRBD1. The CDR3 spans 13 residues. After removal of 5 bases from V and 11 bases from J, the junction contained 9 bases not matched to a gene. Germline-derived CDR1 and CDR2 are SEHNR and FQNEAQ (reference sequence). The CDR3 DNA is TGTGCCAGCAGCGCGCAGACAGGGGGGCAGGCTTTCTTT. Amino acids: CASSAQTGGQAFF.

CDR3 DNA: TGCGCCAGCAGCTCGCAGGGGGTAGGCACTGAAGCTTTCTTT. Its protein product is CASSSQGVGTEAFF. The chain joins TRBV5-1 to TRBJ1-1; 7 nucleotides line up with TRBD1. The germline gives CDR1 SGHRS, CDR2 YFSETQ. The CDR3 contains 14 residues. The V gene end was trimmed by 3 bases and the J gene end by 4 bases; junction bases not matched to a gene: 6.

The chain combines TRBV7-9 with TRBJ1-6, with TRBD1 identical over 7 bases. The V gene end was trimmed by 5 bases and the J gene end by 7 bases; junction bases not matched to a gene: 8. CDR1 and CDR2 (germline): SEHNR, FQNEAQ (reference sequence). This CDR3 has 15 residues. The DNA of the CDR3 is TGTGCCAGCAGCCCCTTAGGGGGCGGAAATTCACCCCTCCACTTT. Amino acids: CASSPLGGGNSPLHF. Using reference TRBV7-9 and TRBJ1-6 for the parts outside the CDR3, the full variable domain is DTGVSQNPRHKITKRGQNVTFRCDPISEHNRLYWYRQTLGQGPEFLTYFQNEAQLEKSRLLSDRFSAERPKGSFSTLEIQRTEQGDSAMYLCASSPLGGGNSPLHFGNGTRLTVT.

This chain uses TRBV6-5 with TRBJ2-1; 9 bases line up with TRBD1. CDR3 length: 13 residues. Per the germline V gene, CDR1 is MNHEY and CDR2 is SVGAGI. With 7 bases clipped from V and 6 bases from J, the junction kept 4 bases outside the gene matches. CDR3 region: CASIRQGGNEQFF. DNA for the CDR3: TGTGCCAGCATACGACAGGGGGGCAATGAGCAGTTCTTC.

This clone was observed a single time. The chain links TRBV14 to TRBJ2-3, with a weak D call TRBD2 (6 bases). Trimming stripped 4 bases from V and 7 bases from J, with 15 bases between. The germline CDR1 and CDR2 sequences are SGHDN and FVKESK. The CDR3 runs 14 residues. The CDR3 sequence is CASSPIRGSYTQYF. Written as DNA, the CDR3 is TGTGCCAGCAGCCCCATCCGGGGGTCATATACGCAGTATTTT.

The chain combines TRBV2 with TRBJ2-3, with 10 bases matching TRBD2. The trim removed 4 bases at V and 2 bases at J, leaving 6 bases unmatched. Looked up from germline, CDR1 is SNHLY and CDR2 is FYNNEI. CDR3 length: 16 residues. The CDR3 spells CASSGLAGPPTDTQYF. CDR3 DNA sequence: TGTGCCAGCAGTGGACTAGCGGGCCCCCCCACAGATACGCAGTATTTT.

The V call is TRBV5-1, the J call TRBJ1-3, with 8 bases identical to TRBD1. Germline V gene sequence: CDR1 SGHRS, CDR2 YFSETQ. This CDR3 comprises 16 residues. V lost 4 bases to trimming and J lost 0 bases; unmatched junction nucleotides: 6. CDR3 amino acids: CASSQQGVYSGNTIYF. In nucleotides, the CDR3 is TGCGCCAGCAGCCAACAGGGGGTCTACTCTGGAAACACCATATATTTT.

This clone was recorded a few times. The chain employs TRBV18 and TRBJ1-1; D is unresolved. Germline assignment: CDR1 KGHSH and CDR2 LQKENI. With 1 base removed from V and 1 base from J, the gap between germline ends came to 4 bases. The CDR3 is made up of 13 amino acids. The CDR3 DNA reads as TGTGCCAGCTCACCACGGGGGAACACTGAAGCTTTCTTT. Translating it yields CASSPRGNTEAFF.

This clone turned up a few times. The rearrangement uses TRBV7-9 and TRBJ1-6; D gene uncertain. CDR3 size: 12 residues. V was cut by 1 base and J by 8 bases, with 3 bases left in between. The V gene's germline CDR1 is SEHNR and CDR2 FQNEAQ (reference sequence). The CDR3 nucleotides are TGTGCCAGCAGCTTAGTTCATTCACCCCTCCACTTT. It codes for CASSLVHSPLHF.

CDR3 in amino acids: CASSLWSSGRMAYEQYF. In nucleotides, the CDR3 is TGTGCCAGCAGCTTGTGGTCTAGCGGGAGGATGGCGTACGAGCAGTACTTC. This chain joins TRBV5-6 and TRBJ2-7; 11 bases are a match to TRBD2. Germline values: CDR1 SGHDT, CDR2 YYEEEE. The CDR3 has 17 amino acids. V lost 1 base, J lost 4 bases, and 10 bases stayed unmatched.

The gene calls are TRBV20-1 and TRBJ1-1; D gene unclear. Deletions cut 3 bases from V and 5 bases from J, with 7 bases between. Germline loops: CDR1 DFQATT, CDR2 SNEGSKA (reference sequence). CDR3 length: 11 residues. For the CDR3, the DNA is TGCAGTGCTAGCCCGGTAACTGAAGCTTTCTTT. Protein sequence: CSASPVTEAFF.

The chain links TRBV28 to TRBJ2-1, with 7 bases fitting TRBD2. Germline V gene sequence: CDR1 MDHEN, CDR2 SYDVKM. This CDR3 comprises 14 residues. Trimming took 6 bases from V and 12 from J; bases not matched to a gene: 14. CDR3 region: CASRPFSSGAPQFF. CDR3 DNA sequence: TGTGCCAGCAGGCCCTTTTCTAGCGGAGCACCGCAGTTCTTC.

The CDR3 DNA reads TGTGCCAGCTCACCAGGCAGGGGTGAAAAACTGTTTTTT. Translation: CASSPGRGEKLFF. The chain employs TRBV18 and TRBJ1-4; tentatively, D is TRBD1 (6 bases). Trimming left V 2 bases short and J 7 bases short, with 8 bases between. The CDR3 covers 13 residues. Germline V gene sequence: CDR1 KGHSH, CDR2 LQKENI.

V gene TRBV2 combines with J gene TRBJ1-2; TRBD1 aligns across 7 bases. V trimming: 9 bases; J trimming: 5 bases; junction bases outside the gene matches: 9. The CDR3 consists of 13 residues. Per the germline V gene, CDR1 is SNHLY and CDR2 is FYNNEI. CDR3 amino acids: CAREDRLDYGYTF. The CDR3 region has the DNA TGTGCCAGGGAGGACAGGCTGGATTATGGCTACACCTTC. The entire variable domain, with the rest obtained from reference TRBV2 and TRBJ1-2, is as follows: EPEVTQTPSHQVTQMGQEVILRCVPISNHLYFYWYRQILGQKVEFLVSFYNNEISEKSEIFDDQFSVERPDGSNFTLKIRSTKLEDSAMYFCAREDRLDYGYTFGSGTRLTVV.

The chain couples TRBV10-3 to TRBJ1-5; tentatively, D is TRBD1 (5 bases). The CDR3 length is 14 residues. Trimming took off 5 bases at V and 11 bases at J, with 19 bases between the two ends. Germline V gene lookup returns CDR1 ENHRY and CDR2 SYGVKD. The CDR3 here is CAISLEDGGKAQHF. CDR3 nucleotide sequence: TGTGCCATCAGTTTAGAGGACGGGGGAAAGGCCCAGCATTTT.

The CDR3 bases are TGCGCCAGCAGCCTGACAGGGATGGAAACTGAAGCTTTCTTT. Translating it yields CASSLTGMETEAFF. The chain carries TRBV5-1 and TRBJ1-1, with TRBD1 matching 7 bases. The CDR3 loop spans 14 amino acids. From germline, CDR1 is SGHRS and CDR2 YFSETQ. V was clipped by 4 bases and J by 5 bases; unmatched bases: 8.

The CDR3: CASSLRARYEQYF. For the CDR3, the DNA is TGTGCCAGCAGCCTGCGGGCCCGATACGAGCAGTACTTC. The V call is TRBV4-2, the J call TRBJ2-7; TRBD2 is a possible D gene (5 bases). The CDR3 extends over 13 amino acids. The germline V gene has CDR1 LGHNA and CDR2 YNFKEQ. V was shortened by 4 bases and J by 4 bases, with 11 bases between the two germline ends.

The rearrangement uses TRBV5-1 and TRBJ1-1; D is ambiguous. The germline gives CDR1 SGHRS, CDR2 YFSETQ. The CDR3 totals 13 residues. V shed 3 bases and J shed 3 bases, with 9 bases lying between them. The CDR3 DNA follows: TGCGCCAGCAGCTCGCGGGGAGACACTGAAGCTTTCTTT. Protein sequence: CASSSRGDTEAFF.

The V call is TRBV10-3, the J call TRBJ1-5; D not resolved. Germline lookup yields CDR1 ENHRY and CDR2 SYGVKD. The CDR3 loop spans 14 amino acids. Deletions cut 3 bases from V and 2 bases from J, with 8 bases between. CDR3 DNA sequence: TGTGCCATCAGTGAAGGCGGGGGCAATCAGCCCCAGCATTTT. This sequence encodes CAISEGGGNQPQHF.

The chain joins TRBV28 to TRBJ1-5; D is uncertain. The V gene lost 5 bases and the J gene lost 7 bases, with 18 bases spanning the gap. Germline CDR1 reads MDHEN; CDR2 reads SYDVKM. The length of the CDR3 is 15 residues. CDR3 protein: CASSTQTGSDQPQHF. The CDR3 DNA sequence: TGTGCCAGCAGTACCCAGACCGGTTCGGACCAGCCCCAGCATTTT.

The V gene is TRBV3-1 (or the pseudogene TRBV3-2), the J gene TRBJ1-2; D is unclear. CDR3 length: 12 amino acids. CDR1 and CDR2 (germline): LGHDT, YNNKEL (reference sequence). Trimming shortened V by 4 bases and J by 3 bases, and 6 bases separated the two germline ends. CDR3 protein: CASSPTYYGYTF. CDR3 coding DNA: TGTGCCAGCAGCCCGACGTACTATGGCTACACCTTC.

The CDR3 nucleotides read TGTGCCAGCAGTCCCCGGACAGGGCGGACTGAAGCTTTCTTT. Its protein is CASSPRTGRTEAFF. This rearrangement joins TRBV27 to TRBJ1-1, with 8 bases aligning to TRBD1. Losses at the gene ends were 5 bases for V and 5 bases for J; bases not matched to a gene: 7. This CDR3 has 14 amino acids. Germline V gene sequence: CDR1 MNHEY, CDR2 SMNVEV (reference sequence).